The TCR beta chain described here comes from a study of cytotoxic CD8 clonotypes in ibrutinib-treated CLL. TCRdb's table, derived via immunoSEQ multiplex PCR, lists solely in-frame clones and lacks some. Of 130,000 or so clones in the sample, approximately 80% were seen once. The length of the CDR3 is 13 residues. The germline V gene has CDR1 ENHRY and CDR2 SYGVKD. Trimming cost V 4 bases and J 2 bases; bases outside gene matches: 1. V and J are TRBV10-3 and TRBJ2-5, with 7 bases identical to TRBD1. The TCR sequence derives from a human donor with chronic lymphocytic leukemia. Sequences were derived from PBMCs, sampled after 12 months of ibrutinib treatment. As DNA, the CDR3 is TGTGCCATCAGTGGACAGGGTCAAGAGACCCAGTACTTC. Residues: CAISGQGQETQYF.